Below are 7 T cell receptor beta chains sequenced from a single sample in a study of CD8 T cells in Susac syndrome. A quantity of about 0.5 to 1 ug RNA underwent reverse transcription using random hexamers. TCRdb reprocessed the immunoSEQ multiplex PCR reads via MiXCR and lists one record per CDR3 protein. Seen here are 100,000 to 150,000 distinct CDR3 sequences, 90% to 95% observed once, and the top ten hold roughly 0.094%. Sequenced: CD4+ T cells from PBMCs. These receptors were obtained from a human donor with multiple sclerosis.

The chain uses TRBV12-3 or TRBV12-4 and TRBJ2-2, with 7 nucleotides matching TRBD1. V lost 7 bases, J lost 4 bases, and 6 bases stayed unmatched. The CDR3 sequence is 14 residues long. In nucleotides, the CDR3 is TGTGCCAGCATAAGGGGGCCTGGCACCGGGGAGCTGTTTTTT. This gives the protein CASIRGPGTGELFF.

The CDR3 protein is CASGPPETQYF. CDR3 DNA sequence: TGTGCTAGTGGCCCCCCGGAGACCCAGTACTTC. V and J are TRBV12-5 and TRBJ2-5; no clear D gene. The CDR3 extends over 11 amino acids. Trimming removed 6 bases from V and 5 bases from J, with 7 bases in between. Germline CDR1 and CDR2: LGHNT and FRNRAP.

This sequence joins TRBV3-1 and TRBJ1-2; D is undetermined. The CDR3 extends over 14 amino acids. Trimming removed 3 bases from V and 5 bases from J, with 13 bases in between. Germline V gene sequence: CDR1 LGHDT, CDR2 YNNKEL (reference sequence). DNA of the CDR3: TGTGCCAGCAGCCAGGACGGGCCATTTTATGGCTACACCTTC. Protein: CASSQDGPFYGYTF.

This sequence joins TRBV3-1 and TRBJ2-2, with D unclear. This CDR3 is built from 17 residues. CDR1 is LGHDT and CDR2 is YNNKEL in the germline V gene (reference sequence). V dropped 2 bases and J dropped 6 bases, with 19 bases sitting between them. As DNA, the CDR3 is TGTGCCAGCAGCCAACTAGGCGCAGGTAATGGCGCCGGGGAGCTGTTTTTT. It translates to CASSQLGAGNGAGELFF.

The chain couples TRBV30 to TRBJ2-5, with a possible D match to TRBD2 (6 bases). Per the germline V gene, CDR1 is GTSNPN and CDR2 is SVGIG (reference sequence). The CDR3 spans 13 residues. The V and J ends lost 1 base and 5 bases respectively, with 11 bases between them. CDR3 sequence: CAWSGTSLETQYF. Here the CDR3 DNA reads TGTGCCTGGAGTGGCACTAGCTTGGAGACCCAGTACTTC.

CDR3 in amino acids: CASMAGSYNEQFF. CDR3 coding DNA: TGTGCCAGCATGGCTGGTTCCTACAATGAGCAGTTCTTC. The chain combines TRBV2 with TRBJ2-1; D gene ambiguous. This CDR3 comprises 13 residues. The V end was cut by 7 bases, the J end by 1 base, with 8 bases between. CDR1 SNHLY and CDR2 FYNNEI come from the germline V gene.

The genes are TRBV24-1 and TRBJ2-5, with a weak D call TRBD1 (6 bases). V was shortened by 4 bases and J by 2 bases, with 10 bases between the two germline ends. CDR3 length: 14 amino acids. Per germline, CDR1 KGHDR and CDR2 SFDVKD. The CDR3 reads CATSDADRQETQYF. The CDR3 DNA reads as TGTGCCACCAGTGACGCTGACAGGCAAGAGACCCAGTACTTC.